This TCR beta chain originates from a study of T cells in Graves' hyperthyroidism and ophthalmopathy. The CDR3 totals 17 residues. The V and J ends lost 4 bases and 2 bases respectively, with 20 bases between them. RNA transcripts yielded amplified TCR beta CDR3 regions. TCR CDR3 regions were first amplified by RT-PCR with HTBI primers. TCRdb reanalysed the multiplex PCR reads using MiXCR and keeps one entry per CDR3 protein. The table includes more than 550,000 distinct CDR3 sequences, 45% detected once. In this sample, this clonotype turned up a few times. The sample comprised peripheral blood or thyroid tissue (not recorded which). This receptor was identified in an adult man with Graves' disease, either hyperthyroidism or ophthalmopathy (not recorded which). The rearrangement uses TRBV12-3 or TRBV12-4 and TRBJ1-1, with D hard to call. CDR3 sequence: CASSSLEKEGVNTEAFF. CDR3 DNA sequence: TGTGCCAGCAGTTCCTTGGAGAAAGAAGGTGTTAACACTGAAGCTTTCTTT.